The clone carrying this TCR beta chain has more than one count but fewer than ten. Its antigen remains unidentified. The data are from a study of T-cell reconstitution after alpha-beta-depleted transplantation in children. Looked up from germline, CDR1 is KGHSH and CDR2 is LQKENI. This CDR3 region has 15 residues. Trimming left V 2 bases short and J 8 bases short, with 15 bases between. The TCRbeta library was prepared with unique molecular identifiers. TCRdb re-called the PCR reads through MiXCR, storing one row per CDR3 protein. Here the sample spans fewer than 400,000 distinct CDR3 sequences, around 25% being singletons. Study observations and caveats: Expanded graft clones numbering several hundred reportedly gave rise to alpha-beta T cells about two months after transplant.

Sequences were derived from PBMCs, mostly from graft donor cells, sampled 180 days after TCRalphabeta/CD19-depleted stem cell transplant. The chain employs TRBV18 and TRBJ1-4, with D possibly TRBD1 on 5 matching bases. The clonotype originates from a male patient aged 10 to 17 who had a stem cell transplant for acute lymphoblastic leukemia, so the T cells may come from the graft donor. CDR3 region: CASSPSSGAREKLFF. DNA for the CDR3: TGTGCCAGCTCACCATCGTCCGGGGCCAGGGAAAAACTGTTTTTT.